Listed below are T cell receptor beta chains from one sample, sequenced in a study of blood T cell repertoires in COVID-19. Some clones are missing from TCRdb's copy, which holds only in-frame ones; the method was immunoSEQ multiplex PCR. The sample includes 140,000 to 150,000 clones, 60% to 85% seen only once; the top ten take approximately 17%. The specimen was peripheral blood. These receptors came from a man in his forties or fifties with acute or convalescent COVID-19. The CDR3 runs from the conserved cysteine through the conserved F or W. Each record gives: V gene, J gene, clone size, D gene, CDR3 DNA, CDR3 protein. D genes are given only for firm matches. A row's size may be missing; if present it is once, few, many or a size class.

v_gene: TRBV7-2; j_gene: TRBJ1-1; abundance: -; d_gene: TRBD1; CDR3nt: TGTGCCAGCAGCCCGGACAGGATGAACACTGAAGCTTTCTTT; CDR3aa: CASSPDRMNTEAFF
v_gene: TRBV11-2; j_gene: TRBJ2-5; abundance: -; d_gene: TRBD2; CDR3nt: TGTGCCAGCAGCCCCGGCTGGGCGGGGGGTTCCCAAGAGACCCAGTACTTC; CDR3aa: CASSPGWAGGSQETQYF
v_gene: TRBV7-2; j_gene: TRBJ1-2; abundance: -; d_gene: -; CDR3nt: TGTGCCAGCAGCTTAGCGTGGACAGACTATGGCTACACCTTC; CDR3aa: CASSLAWTDYGYTF
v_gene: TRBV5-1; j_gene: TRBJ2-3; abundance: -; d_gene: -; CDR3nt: TGCGCCAGCAGCCTGGCACAGGTCACAGATACGCAGTATTTT; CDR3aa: CASSLAQVTDTQYF
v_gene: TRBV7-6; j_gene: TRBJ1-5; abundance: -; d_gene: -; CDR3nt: TGTGCCAGCAGCTTCGCAGCTCCAGGGGACCCAGTCCGTCGGCCCCAGCATTTT; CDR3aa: CASSFAAPGDPVRRPQHF
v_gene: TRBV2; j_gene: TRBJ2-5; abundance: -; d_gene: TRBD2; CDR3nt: TGTGCCAGCAGCGGAAACGGACTAGCGGAGACCCAGTACTTC; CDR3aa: CASSGNGLAETQYF
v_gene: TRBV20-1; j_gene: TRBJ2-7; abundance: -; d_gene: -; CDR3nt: TGCAGTGCTAGTAAGGGAACAGGGAACGAGCAGTACTTC; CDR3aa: CSASKGTGNEQYF
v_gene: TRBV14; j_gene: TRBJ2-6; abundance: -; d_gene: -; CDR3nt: TGTGCCAGCAGCCAAGCCAGGGCCAACGTCCTGACTTTC; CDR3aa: CASSQARANVLTF
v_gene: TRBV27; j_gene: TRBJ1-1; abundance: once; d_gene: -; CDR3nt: TGTGCCAGCAGTCAGGGTACTGAAGCTTTCTTT; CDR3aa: CASSQGTEAFF
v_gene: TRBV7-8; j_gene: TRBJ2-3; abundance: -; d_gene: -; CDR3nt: TGTGCCAGCAGAAGAAATCAGCGGGGCACAGATACGCAGTATTTT; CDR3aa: CASRRNQRGTDTQYF
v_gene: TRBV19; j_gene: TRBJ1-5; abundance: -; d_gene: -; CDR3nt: TGTGCCAGTAGTATACGGGGGGTAATGGAGCCCCAGCATTTT; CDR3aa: CASSIRGVMEPQHF
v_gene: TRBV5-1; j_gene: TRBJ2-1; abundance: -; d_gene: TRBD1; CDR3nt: TGCGCCAGCAGCCGGAGAGGACAGGGCGATGAGCAGTTCTTC; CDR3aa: CASSRRGQGDEQFF
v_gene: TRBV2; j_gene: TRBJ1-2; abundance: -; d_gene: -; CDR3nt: TGTGCCAGCAGCCAACAGGGTGTGAACTATGGCTACACCTTC; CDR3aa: CASSQQGVNYGYTF
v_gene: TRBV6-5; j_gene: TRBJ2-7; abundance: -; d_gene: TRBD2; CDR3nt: TGTGCCAGCACGGCGGGGGGTGACTACGAGCAGTACTTC; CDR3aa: CASTAGGDYEQYF
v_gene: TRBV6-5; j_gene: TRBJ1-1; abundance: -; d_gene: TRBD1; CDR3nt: TGTGCCAGCAGTTACCATGCTACAGGGGCTGAAGCTTTCTTT; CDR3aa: CASSYHATGAEAFF
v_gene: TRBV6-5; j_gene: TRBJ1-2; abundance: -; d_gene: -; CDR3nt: TGTGCCAGCAGTATCAGACAAGTCTATGGCTACACCTTC; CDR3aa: CASSIRQVYGYTF
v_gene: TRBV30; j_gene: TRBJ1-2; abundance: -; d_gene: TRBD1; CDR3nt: TGTGCCTGGAGTGACCGGGACAGAAGAATTAGGGCGGACTATGGCTACACCTTC; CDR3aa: CAWSDRDRRIRADYGYTF
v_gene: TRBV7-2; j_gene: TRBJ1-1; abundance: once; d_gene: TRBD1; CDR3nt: TGTGCCAGCAGCACGGGACAGTCGAACACTGAAGCTTTCTTT; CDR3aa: CASSTGQSNTEAFF
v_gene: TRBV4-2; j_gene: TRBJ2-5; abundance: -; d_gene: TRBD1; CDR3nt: TGTGCCAGCAGCCAAGGACAGGGAGAGACCCAGTACTTC; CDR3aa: CASSQGQGETQYF
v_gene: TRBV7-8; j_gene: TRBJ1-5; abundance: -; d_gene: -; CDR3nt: TGTGCCAGCAGCTCCTGGCGGGCGGGGGCGCGTAGCAATCAGCCCCAGCATTTT; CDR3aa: CASSSWRAGARSNQPQHF
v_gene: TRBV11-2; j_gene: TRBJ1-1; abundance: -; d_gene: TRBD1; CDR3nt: TGTGCCAGCAGCTTAGATCAGGGGGCGAACACTGAAGCTTTCTTT; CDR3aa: CASSLDQGANTEAFF
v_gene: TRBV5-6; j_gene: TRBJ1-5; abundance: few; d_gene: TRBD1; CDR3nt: TGTGCCAGCAGCTCCGGACAGGATGGGCTCAATCAGCCCCAGCATTTT; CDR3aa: CASSSGQDGLNQPQHF